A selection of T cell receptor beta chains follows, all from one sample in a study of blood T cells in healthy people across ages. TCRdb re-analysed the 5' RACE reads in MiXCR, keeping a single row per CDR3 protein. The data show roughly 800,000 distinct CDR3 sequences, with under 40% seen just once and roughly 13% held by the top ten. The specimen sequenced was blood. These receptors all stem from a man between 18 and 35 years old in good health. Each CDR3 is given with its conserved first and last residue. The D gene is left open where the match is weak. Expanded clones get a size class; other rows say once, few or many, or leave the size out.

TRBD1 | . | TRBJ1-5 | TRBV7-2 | CASSAETGYNQPQHF | TGTGCCAGCAGCGCCGAGACAGGGTACAATCAGCCCCAGCATTTT
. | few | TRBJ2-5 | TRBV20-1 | CSARSFGGRVETQYF | TGCAGTGCTAGATCGTTTGGGGGGCGAGTAGAGACCCAGTACTTC
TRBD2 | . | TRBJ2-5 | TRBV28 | CASSRGGTGVETQYF | TGTGCCAGCAGTCGGGGGGGAACCGGAGTGGAGACCCAGTACTTC
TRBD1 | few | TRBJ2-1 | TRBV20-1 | CSSPTTDRRYNEQFF | TGCAGTTCCCCTACAACGGACAGGCGGTACAATGAGCAGTTCTTC
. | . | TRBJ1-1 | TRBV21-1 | CASSKALQGGQDTEAFF | TGTGCCAGCAGCAAAGCACTTCAAGGAGGCCAAGACACTGAAGCTTTCTTT
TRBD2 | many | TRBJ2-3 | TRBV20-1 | CSAASGGAYTDTQYF | TGCAGTGCTGCGAGCGGGGGGGCTTACACAGATACGCAGTATTTT
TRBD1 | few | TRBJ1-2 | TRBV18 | CASSPTQDRGNGYTF | TGTGCCAGCTCACCAACCCAGGACAGGGGGAATGGCTACACCTTC
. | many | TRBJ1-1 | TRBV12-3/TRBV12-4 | CASSLGSTEAFF | TGTGCCAGCAGTTTAGGGAGCACTGAAGCTTTCTTT
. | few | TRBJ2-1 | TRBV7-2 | CASSLAMAGAFNEQFF | TGTGCCAGCAGCTTAGCGATGGCGGGGGCTTTCAATGAGCAGTTCTTC
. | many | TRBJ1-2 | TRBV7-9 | CASSLDPTNGYTF | TGTGCCAGCAGCTTAGACCCTACAAATGGCTACACCTTC
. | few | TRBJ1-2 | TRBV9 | CATGGVKGYTF | TGTGCCACCGGGGGGGTTAAGGGCTACACCTTC
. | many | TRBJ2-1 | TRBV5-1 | CASSFVVAREAYNEQFF | TGCGCCAGCAGCTTTGTAGTTGCGAGAGAGGCCTACAATGAGCAGTTCTTC
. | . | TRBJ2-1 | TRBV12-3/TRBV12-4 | CASSPSGHAYEQFF | TGTGCCAGCAGTCCCTCGGGACACGCTTACGAGCAGTTCTTC
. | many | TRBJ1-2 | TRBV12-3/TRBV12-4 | CASSSLDRSGYTF | TGTGCCAGCAGTAGTCTTGACAGATCCGGCTACACCTTC
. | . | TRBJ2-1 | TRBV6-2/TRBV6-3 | CASRTGGATYNEQFF | TGTGCCAGCAGGACTGGAGGGGCCACATACAATGAGCAGTTCTTC
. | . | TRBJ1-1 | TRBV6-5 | CASSDKLNTEAFF | TGTGCCAGCAGTGACAAGTTGAACACTGAAGCTTTCTTT
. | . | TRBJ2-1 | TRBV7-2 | CASSLAGWGPGGYNEQFF | TGTGCCAGCAGCTTAGCAGGGTGGGGGCCTGGCGGGTACAATGAGCAGTTCTTC
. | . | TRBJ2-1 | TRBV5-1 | CASTSAGTRLNNEQFF | TGCGCCAGCACTTCAGCCGGGACAAGATTAAACAATGAGCAGTTCTTC
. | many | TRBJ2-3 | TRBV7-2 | CASSEPSTDTQYF | TGTGCCAGCAGCGAACCTAGCACAGATACGCAGTATTTT
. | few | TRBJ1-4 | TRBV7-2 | CASSLVGRGLFF | TGTGCCAGCAGCTTAGTAGGACGAGGACTGTTTTTT
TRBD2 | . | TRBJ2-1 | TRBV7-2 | CASSFLAGWNEQFF | TGTGCCAGCAGCTTTCTAGCGGGCTGGAATGAGCAGTTCTTC
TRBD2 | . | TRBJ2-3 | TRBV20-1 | CSAKSGEGGTDTQYF | TGCAGTGCTAAGAGCGGGGAGGGAGGGACAGATACGCAGTATTTT
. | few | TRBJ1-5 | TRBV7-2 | CASSSGRIVGPGQPQHF | TGTGCCAGCAGCAGCGGTCGGATTGTCGGTCCTGGCCAGCCCCAGCATTTT
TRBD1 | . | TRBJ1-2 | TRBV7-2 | CASSLAIPGGRDGYTF | TGTGCCAGCAGCTTAGCCATTCCAGGGGGTAGGGATGGCTACACCTTC
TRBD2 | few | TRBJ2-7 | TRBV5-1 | CASSMPGLAYNEQYF | TGCGCCAGCAGCATGCCGGGACTAGCTTACAATGAGCAGTACTTC
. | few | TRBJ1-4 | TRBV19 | CASSPETARNEKLFF | TGTGCCAGTAGTCCTGAGACAGCCAGAAATGAAAAACTGTTTTTT
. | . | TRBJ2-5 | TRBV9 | CASSASGTYNEQYF | TGTGCCAGCAGCGCGAGCGGTACCTACAATGAGCAGTACTTC
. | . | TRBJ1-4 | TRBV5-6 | CASNYGDAHLFGNEKLFF | TGTGCCAGCAACTACGGGGACGCCCACCTTTTCGGGAATGAAAAACTGTTTTTT
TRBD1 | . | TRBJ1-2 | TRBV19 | CASSQRDRDYGYTF | TGTGCCAGTAGTCAAAGGGACAGGGACTATGGCTACACCTTC
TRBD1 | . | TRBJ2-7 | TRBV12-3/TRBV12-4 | CASSYRGLWEQYF | TGTGCCAGCAGTTACAGGGGGCTTTGGGAGCAGTACTTC
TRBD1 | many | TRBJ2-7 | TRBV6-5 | CASTSDRGYEQYF | TGTGCCAGCACATCGGACAGGGGCTACGAGCAGTACTTC
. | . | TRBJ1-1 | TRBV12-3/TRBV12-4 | CASQSPLNTEAFF | TGTGCCAGCCAATCCCCATTGAACACTGAAGCTTTCTTT
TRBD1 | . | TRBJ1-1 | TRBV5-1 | CASSLGQGNTEVFF | TGCGCCAGCAGCTTGGGACAGGGGAACACTGAAGTTTTCTTT
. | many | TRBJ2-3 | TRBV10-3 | CAITTGTPNTQYF | TGTGCCATCACTACCGGGACACCCAATACGCAGTATTTT
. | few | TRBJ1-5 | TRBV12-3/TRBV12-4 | CASSFEGLGNQPQHF | TGTGCCAGCAGTTTTGAGGGATTAGGCAATCAGCCCCAGCATTTT
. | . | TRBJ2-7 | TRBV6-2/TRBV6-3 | CASSQRSGDEQYF | TGTGCCAGCAGTCAAAGGTCAGGGGACGAGCAGTACTTC
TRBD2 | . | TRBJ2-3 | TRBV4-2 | CASSPGGLAGTDTQYF | TGTGCCAGCAGCCCCGGAGGACTAGCGGGCACAGATACGCAGTATTTT
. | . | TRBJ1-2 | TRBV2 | CASSNRAIIHGYTF | TGTGCCAGCAGTAACAGGGCTATCATACATGGCTACACCTTC
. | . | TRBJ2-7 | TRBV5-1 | CASSPSGGGEQYF | TGCGCCAGCAGCCCATCCGGTGGGGGCGAGCAGTACTTC
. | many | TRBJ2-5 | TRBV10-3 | CAISVGPEGETQYF | TGTGCCATCAGTGTCGGCCCCGAGGGAGAGACCCAGTACTTC
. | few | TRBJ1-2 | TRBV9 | CASSVDSGEYGYTF | TGTGCCAGCAGCGTAGACTCAGGCGAATATGGCTACACCTTC
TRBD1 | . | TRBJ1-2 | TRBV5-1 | CASSSGQARGYTF | TGCGCCAGCAGCAGCGGACAGGCCCGGGGCTACACCTTC
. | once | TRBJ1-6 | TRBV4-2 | CASSRGGNSPLHF | TGTGCCAGCAGCCGGGGGGGTAACTCACCCCTCCACTTT
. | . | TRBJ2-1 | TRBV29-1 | CSGGAGFGDEQFF | TGCAGTGGAGGCGCGGGGTTTGGCGATGAGCAGTTCTTC
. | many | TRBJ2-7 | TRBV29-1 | CSVEADSYEQYF | TGCAGCGTTGAAGCCGACTCCTACGAGCAGTACTTC
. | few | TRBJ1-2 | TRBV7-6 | CASSRTLGDYGYTF | TGTGCCAGCAGCCGCACGTTGGGAGACTATGGCTACACCTTC
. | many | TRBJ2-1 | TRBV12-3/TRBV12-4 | CASSLTFSEQFF | TGTGCCAGCAGTCTCACTTTCTCTGAGCAGTTCTTC
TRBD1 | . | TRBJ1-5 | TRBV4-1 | CASSQNTGTGRQPQHF | TGCGCCAGCAGCCAAAATACCGGGACAGGGCGTCAGCCCCAGCATTTT
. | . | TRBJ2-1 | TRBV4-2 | CASSQVVASNNEQFF | TGTGCCAGCAGCCAAGTTGTGGCTAGCAACAATGAGCAGTTCTTC
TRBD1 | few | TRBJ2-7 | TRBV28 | CASPPPGTGLTYEQYF | TGTGCCAGTCCACCTCCCGGGACAGGACTTACCTACGAGCAGTACTTC
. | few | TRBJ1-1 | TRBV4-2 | CASSLAGKGETEAFF | TGTGCCAGCAGCCTGGCCGGGAAGGGGGAAACTGAAGCTTTCTTT
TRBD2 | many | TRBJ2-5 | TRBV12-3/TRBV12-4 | CASSPTSGGAETQYF | TGTGCCAGCAGTCCTACTAGCGGGGGGGCGGAGACCCAGTACTTC